Below, 15 T cell receptor beta chains from the same sample are listed, as sequenced in a study of T cells in tuberculosis. Here immunoSEQ multiplex PCR was the method, and the copy in TCRdb shows in-frame clones only, minus some. The table has 31,000 or so clones, around 86% seen once. The time point denotes: new active TB diagnosis, blood taken before or within 7 days of starting treatment. The source material was PBMCs, sampled at tuberculosis diagnosis. All receptors come from an adult with tuberculosis.

This clone was counted a single time. V is TRBV6-6 and J is TRBJ1-3; D is uncertain. V dropped 11 bases and J dropped 0 bases, with 11 bases sitting between them. Germline values: CDR1 MNHNY, CDR2 SVGAGI (reference sequence). This CDR3 contains 13 residues. DNA for the CDR3: TGTGCCGGCGGGCCTAGCTCTGGAAACACCATATATTTT. Amino acid sequence: CAGGPSSGNTIYF.

The V gene is TRBV6-5, the J gene TRBJ1-2, with 7 bases that match TRBD1. This CDR3 has 13 amino acids. Germline-derived CDR1 and CDR2 are MNHEY and SVGAGI. Unmatched junction bases numbered 7, after V lost 7 bases and J lost 5 bases. This CDR3 reads CASKETGNYGYTF. CDR3 nucleotide sequence: TGTGCCAGCAAAGAGACAGGGAATTATGGCTACACCTTC.

The chain recombines TRBV7-2 with TRBJ1-2; D is perhaps TRBD1 (6 bases). V lost 5 bases and J 7 bases, leaving 14 bases between the germline ends. The CDR3 has 13 residues. Germline lookup yields CDR1 SGHTA and CDR2 FQGNSA. The CDR3 is CASSPQGSTGYTF. The CDR3 DNA reads as TGTGCCAGCAGCCCACAGGGCAGTACTGGCTACACCTTC.

This clone was picked up one time. The J gene is TRBJ1-2, the V gene TRBV19; D is uncertain. V was shortened by 7 bases and J by 2 bases, with 17 bases between the two germline ends. The CDR3 sequence is 15 residues long. CDR1 is LNHDA and CDR2 is SQIVND in the germline V gene (reference sequence). The CDR3 DNA reads as TGTGCCAGTATTCCGGCCGGAGGACGGAACTATGGCTACACCTTC. This codes for CASIPAGGRNYGYTF.

This clone was counted once. The V call is TRBV19, the J call TRBJ2-2; 7 nucleotides align to TRBD2. Germline V gene sequence: CDR1 LNHDA, CDR2 SQIVND (reference sequence). Trimming cost V 3 bases and J 6 bases; bases outside gene matches: 1. The CDR3 has 13 residues. The CDR3 protein is CASSMAGAGELFF. CDR3 nucleotide sequence: TGTGCCAGTAGTATGGCGGGGGCCGGGGAGCTGTTTTTT.

The V gene is TRBV2, the J gene TRBJ2-3; TRBD1 agrees at 11 bases. CDR1 is SNHLY and CDR2 is FYNNEI in the germline V gene. The V segment lost 5 bases and the J segment 4 bases; nucleotides outside the gene matches: 5. The CDR3 covers 15 residues. The CDR3 bases are TGTGCCAGCAGTCAGGACAGGGGGCAGGCAGATACGCAGTATTTT. This gives the protein CASSQDRGQADTQYF.

The gene calls are TRBV9 and TRBJ2-7, with a possible D match to TRBD1 (6 bases). V was pared by 0 bases and J by 2 bases, with 12 bases between. This CDR3 comprises 15 residues. Germline CDR1 reads SGDLS; CDR2 reads YYNGEE. In DNA, the CDR3 is TGTGCCAGCAGCGTAGGGACAGTACCGACCTACGAGCAGTACTTC. Residues: CASSVGTVPTYEQYF.

V and J are TRBV28 and TRBJ2-1, with 10 bases identical to TRBD2. CDR3 length: 15 residues. The V segment lost 5 bases and the J segment 4 bases; nucleotides outside the gene matches: 5. Germline V gives CDR1 MDHEN, CDR2 SYDVKM. CDR3 amino acids: CASSTPSGGYNEQFF. CDR3 bases: TGTGCCAGCAGTACCCCTAGCGGGGGTTACAATGAGCAGTTCTTC.

The chain is built from TRBV18 and TRBJ1-5, with 9 bases lining up with TRBD1. CDR3 length equals 15 residues. Trimming cost V 6 bases and J 3 bases; bases outside gene matches: 6. Germline V gene lookup returns CDR1 KGHSH and CDR2 LQKENI. The CDR3 loop is CASSAGTGPNQPQHF. The CDR3, as DNA: TGTGCCAGCTCTGCCGGGACAGGGCCCAATCAGCCCCAGCATTTT. The full variable domain, in which reference TRBV18 and TRBJ1-5 provide the parts outside the CDR3, is NAGVMQNPRHLVRRRGQEARLRCSPMKGHSHVYWYRQLPEEGLKFMVYLQKENIIDESGMPKERFSAEFPKEGPSILRIQQVVRGDSAAYFCASSAGTGPNQPQHFGDGTRLSIL.

The rearrangement links TRBV11-3 to TRBJ1-4; 8 bases match TRBD1. V gave up 5 bases and J gave up 7 bases; unmatched junction bases: 15. The germline V gene encodes CDR1 SGHNT and CDR2 YENEEA. There are 17 residues in the CDR3. CDR3 bases: TGTGCCAGCAGCATATCGGGACAGGTGAGTTTGGGTGAAAAACTGTTTTTT. Its protein product is CASSISGQVSLGEKLFF. Combining the CDR3 with reference TRBV11-3 and TRBJ1-4 gives the whole variable domain EAGVVQSPRYKIIEKKQPVAFWCNPISGHNTLYWYLQNLGQGPELLIRYENEEAVDDSQLPKDRFSAERLKGVDSTLKIQPAELGDSAVYLCASSISGQVSLGEKLFFGSGTQLSVL.

This chain connects TRBV5-5 to TRBJ2-7, with TRBD1 matching over 9 bases. Trimming cost V 4 bases and J 6 bases; bases outside gene matches: 11. This CDR3 comprises 15 residues. Germline CDR1 reads SGHKS; CDR2 reads YYEKEE (reference sequence). DNA for the CDR3: TGTGCCAGCAGCCAATCCCTGGGACAGGGTCCCGAGCAGTACTTC. Protein product: CASSQSLGQGPEQYF.

This chain joins TRBV27 and TRBJ2-3; D remains ambiguous. Trimming removed 4 bases at V and 2 bases at J, with 13 bases between. The germline CDR1 and CDR2 sequences are MNHEY and SMNVEV (reference sequence). This CDR3 contains 15 residues. The CDR3 DNA follows: TGTGCCAGCAGTTCTACCGACACCTTCACAGATACGCAGTATTTT. Its translation is CASSSTDTFTDTQYF.

The rearrangement uses TRBV27 and TRBJ2-1; 11 positions match TRBD2. Germline values: CDR1 MNHEY, CDR2 SMNVEV (reference sequence). V lost 4 bases and J lost 1; bases outside the gene matches: 6. CDR3 length equals 17 residues. CDR3 DNA: TGTGCCAGCAGTTCCTTTAGCGGGGGGGCTTCCTACAATGAGCAGTTCTTC. It encodes CASSSFSGGASYNEQFF.

The gene calls are TRBV5-6 and TRBJ1-3; 7 bases align to TRBD1. Germline CDR1 reads SGHDT; CDR2 reads YYEEEE. Trimming at V came to 3 bases and at J to 0 bases, leaving 12 bases not matched to a gene. The CDR3 has 18 amino acids. DNA for the CDR3: TGTGCCAGCAGCTACCGCAACCGACAGGGCTACTCTGGAAACACCATATATTTT. Its translation: CASSYRNRQGYSGNTIYF.

This chain connects TRBV13 to TRBJ1-1; a possible D gene is TRBD1 (5 bases). V lost 5 bases and J 3 bases, leaving 19 bases between the germline ends. CDR1 and CDR2 from the germline V gene are PRHDT and FYEKMQ (reference sequence). This CDR3 spans 16 amino acids. DNA for the CDR3: TGTGCCAGCAGCACCCGAAACTTCCCGGGGGACACTGAAGCTTTCTTT. Amino acids: CASSTRNFPGDTEAFF.